Below, one T cell receptor (beta chain) is given with its context. The antigen is undetermined. The PCR employed 60 Vbeta primers together with 13 Jbeta primers. The protocol was immunoSEQ multiplex PCR, while the TCRdb copy is restricted to in-frame clones and leaves out a portion. Reported are about 170,000 clones; the ten largest clones contain 0.65% to 0.9%. Every donor was a healthy person donating bone marrow. This entry belongs to a study of cytomegalovirus exposure and HLA in healthy donors. Looked up from germline, CDR1 is SQVTM and CDR2 is ANQGSEA. V lost 7 bases and J 0 bases, leaving 9 bases between the germline ends. The CDR3 is made up of 12 amino acids. Study outcomes and limitations: When a later analysis compared HLA-associated TCR beta chains with equally common others, the HLA-associated chains turned out to be more clonally expanded and to have lower generation probabilities. Earlier analysis found most TCR beta V segments productive about 87% or about 30% of the time. Based on reports, TCR beta sequences accurately predicted HLA-A and HLA-B alleles for most subjects.

The V gene is TRBV29-1, the J gene TRBJ1-2; perhaps TRBD1 as D (6 bases). This clonotype was obtained from a woman under 30 in good health and CMV-seropositive. Source material: PBMCs. Written as DNA, the CDR3 is TGCAGCGGCGGACAGTCTAACTATGGCTACACCTTC. Amino acid sequence: CSGGQSNYGYTF. The whole variable domain, filled in from reference TRBV29-1 and TRBJ1-2, reads SAVISQKPSRDICQRGTSLTIQCQVDSQVTMMFWYRQQPGQSLTLIATANQGSEATYESGFVIDKFPISRPNLTFSTLTVSNMSPEDSSIYLCSGGQSNYGYTFGSGTRLTVV.